Listed here is a single TCR beta chain. Its antigen is unidentified. These data belong to a study of shared clonotypes between healthy human individuals. General study findings and limits: Clonotype sharing across donors was expected to vary with sequencing depth.

The CDR3 extends over 11 amino acids. Germline CDR1 SGHNT, CDR2 YYREEE (reference sequence). Trimming took off 2 bases at V and 8 bases at J, with 5 bases between the two ends. This was a deep-level run. Every unsorted PBMC PCR replicate was loaded with 250 to 300 ng DNA, tens of thousands of T cell genomes. Spread over ten immunoSEQ deep assay plates, unsorted PBMC DNA underwent sequencing. TCRdb's copy holds only in-frame clones and misses some; the assay was immunoSEQ multiplex PCR. The table includes fewer than 600,000 clones, about four fifths detected once. This receptor was identified in a woman aged 40 to 49 in good health. Some clones in this sample may be carry-over from other donors' samples. Source material: PBMCs. The rearrangement joins TRBV5-4 to TRBJ2-1; a weak D match, TRBD2 (5 bases). The CDR3 DNA follows: TGTGCCAGCAGCTTAGCGGATGAGCAGTTCTTC. Amino acids: CASSLADEQFF.